This T cell receptor beta chain emerged from a study of spatial heterogeneity in lung cancer. Overall study context: Beta-chain sequences were consistently detected more often than alpha-chain sequences. Raw reads contained each unique TCR and UMI combination more than ten times on average.

Every TCR cDNA molecule bore its own unique molecular identifier. TCRdb recomputed calls from the 5' RACE reads with MiXCR, one row per CDR3 protein. The sample holds tens of thousands of distinct CDR3 sequences; approximately 5.7% are singletons and the top ten take around 10%. This clonotype was seen repeatedly, ten times or more. This CDR3 spans 17 amino acids. Trimming removed 7 bases at V and 1 base at J, with 22 bases between. The germline V gene encodes CDR1 SGHTA and CDR2 FQGNSA. This sample's time point: sample taken at primary tumor resection. No cells were sorted before sequencing. The whole RNA sequenced was extracted from tumor, nontumor lung or frozen PBMC. The donor population consisted of some 72 patients with untreated, early-stage non-small cell lung cancer.

The sequence derives from a male donor with early-stage non-small cell lung cancer. The sequences come from PBMCs, collected at surgery. The chain links TRBV7-2 to TRBJ1-2; D gene uncertain. The CDR3 nucleotides read TGTGCCAGCATCTCCGAAATTTCAGGAGGGATTAACTATGGCTACACCTTC. It translates to CASISEISGGINYGYTF.